This T cell receptor beta chain was found in a study of blood T cell repertoires in COVID-19. Across the whole study: The samples span acute and convalescent COVID-19 from the United States, Italy and Spain. Sample material is recorded as cDNA or gDNA derived from T cells, B-cell-depleted T cells, or PBMCs.

Germline-derived CDR1 and CDR2 are LGHDT and YNNKEL (reference sequence). Deletions cut 0 bases from V and 4 bases from J, with 13 bases between. The CDR3 is made up of 17 amino acids. The method was immunoSEQ multiplex PCR; TCRdb's version includes in-frame clones alone and lacks a portion of them. Of fewer than 250,000 clones listed, 75% to 85% were seen once; the top ten hold roughly 5%. The sequencing input was peripheral blood. This TCR derives from a human donor in a cohort sampled during active COVID-19. The chain is built from TRBV3-1 (or the pseudogene TRBV3-2) and TRBJ1-6; a possible D gene is TRBD1 (5 bases). CDR3 region: CASSQDRGTPYNSPLHF. In nucleotides, the CDR3 is TGTGCCAGCAGCCAAGATCGGGGGACCCCGTATAATTCACCCCTCCACTTT.